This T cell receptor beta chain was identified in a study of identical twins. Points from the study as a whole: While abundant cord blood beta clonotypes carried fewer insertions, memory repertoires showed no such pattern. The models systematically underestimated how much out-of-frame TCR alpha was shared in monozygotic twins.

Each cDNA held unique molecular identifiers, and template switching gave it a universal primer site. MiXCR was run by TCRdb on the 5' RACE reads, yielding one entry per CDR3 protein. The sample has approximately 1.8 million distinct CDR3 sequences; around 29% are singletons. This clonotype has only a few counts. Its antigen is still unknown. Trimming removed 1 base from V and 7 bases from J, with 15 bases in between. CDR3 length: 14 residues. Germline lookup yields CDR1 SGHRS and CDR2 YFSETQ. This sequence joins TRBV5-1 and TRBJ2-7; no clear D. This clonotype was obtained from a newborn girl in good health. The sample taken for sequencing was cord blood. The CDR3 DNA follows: TGCGCCAGCAGCTTGAACAGTGCAAGTGGGGAGCAGTACTTC. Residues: CASSLNSASGEQYF.